Here is one T cell receptor (beta chain) with its context. This record comes from a study of blood T cell repertoires in COVID-19. Study-wide context: Acute and convalescent COVID-19 samples came from the United States, Italy and Spain. PBMCs, B-cell-depleted T cells, or T cells provided the cDNA or gDNA that made up the material.

Study processing details: Using reference gene primer amplification, nucleated cell counts were estimated. Assay: immunoSEQ multiplex PCR; the TCRdb copy retains only in-frame clones and omits some. The V and J calls and clone size were taken over from that table, and D and trimming were inferred from the DNA. The repertoire holds 80,000 to 100,000 clones, 70% to 80% seen once, with around a quarter in the top ten. From germline, CDR1 is MDHEN and CDR2 SYDVKM. Trimming removed 1 base at V and 4 bases at J, with 13 bases between. The CDR3 contains 15 residues. The sequence was obtained from a man between 65 and 80 years old with acute or convalescent COVID-19. The rearrangement joins TRBV28 to TRBJ1-1, with D unresolved. Sequenced material: peripheral blood. The CDR3 protein is CASSLFGDSGTEAFF. The DNA for the CDR3 is TGTGCCAGCAGTTTATTCGGGGATTCGGGCACTGAAGCTTTCTTT.